A single sample gave rise to the 12 T cell receptor beta chains below, sequenced in a study of cytomegalovirus exposure and HLA in healthy donors. PCR was performed using 60 Vbeta and 13 Jbeta primers. Generated by immunoSEQ multiplex PCR, the TCRdb table keeps only in-frame clones and is missing some. In the table there are some 91,000 clones, around nine tenths of which are singletons. The sample comprised PBMCs. The source is a man aged 25-45 years in good health and CMV-seropositive.

V is TRBV5-4 and J is TRBJ2-3, with D unclear. CDR1 and CDR2 (germline): SGHNT, YYREEE (reference sequence). This CDR3 spans 15 amino acids. V was shortened by 1 base and J by 2 bases, with 11 bases between the two germline ends. CDR3 DNA: TGTGCCAGCAGCTTGTTCAAGAGGAACACAGATACGCAGTATTTT. Amino acids: CASSLFKRNTDTQYF.

The rearrangement links TRBV5-1 to TRBJ2-5; a weak D match, TRBD1 (5 bases). Looked up from germline, CDR1 is SGHRS and CDR2 is YFSETQ. The CDR3 has 16 residues. V dropped 3 bases and J dropped 1 base, with 16 bases sitting between them. CDR3: CASSYIPQGGQETQYF. The DNA for the CDR3 is TGCGCCAGCAGCTACATCCCGCAGGGCGGCCAAGAGACCCAGTACTTC.

Written as DNA, the CDR3 is TGTGCCAGTAGTATCGCTCGTTCGGCAGGGATGCGGGAGACCCAGTACTTC. Protein: CASSIARSAGMRETQYF. The chain uses TRBV19 and TRBJ2-5; TRBD1 might be the D (5 bases). Germline CDR1 and CDR2: LNHDA and SQIVND (reference sequence). CDR3 length: 17 amino acids. Trimming took 3 bases from V and 5 from J, leaving 22 bases between them.

The V and J genes are TRBV6-5 and TRBJ2-7; tentative D call: TRBD1 (6 bases). Trimming left V 2 bases short and J 6 bases short, with 14 bases between. Germline V gives CDR1 MNHEY, CDR2 SVGAGI. The CDR3 is made up of 14 amino acids. CDR3 DNA: TGTGCCAGCAGTTACGATGGGACATACTCCGAGCAGTACTTC. Translating it yields CASSYDGTYSEQYF.

The chain links TRBV2 to TRBJ2-7, with TRBD1 as a possible D gene (6 bases). V gave up 8 bases and J gave up 2 bases, with 10 bases separating them. The germline CDR1 and CDR2 sequences are SNHLY and FYNNEI. The CDR3 is 12 residues long. Written as DNA, the CDR3 is TGTGCCAGCCTCAGGGGAACCTACGAGCAGTACTTC. This gives the protein CASLRGTYEQYF.

The chain combines TRBV19 with TRBJ2-7; a weak D match, TRBD2 (5 bases). The CDR3 consists of 14 residues. V lost 5 bases and J lost 3, with 14 bases in between. CDR1 is LNHDA and CDR2 is SQIVND in the germline V gene (reference sequence). This chain's CDR3 is CASSVTSAGYEQYF. The DNA for the CDR3 is TGTGCCAGTAGTGTCACATCGGCGGGCTACGAGCAGTACTTC.

The J gene is TRBJ1-1, the V gene TRBV11-2; possibly TRBD1 for D (6 bases). CDR1 is SGHAT, CDR2 FQNNGV, per germline. This CDR3 comprises 14 residues. V lost 1 base and J lost 3, with 9 bases in between. CDR3 sequence: CASSLVSGDTEAFF. The CDR3, as DNA: TGTGCCAGCAGCTTAGTTTCAGGGGACACTGAAGCTTTCTTT.

The chain links TRBV6-4 to TRBJ2-3; D is ambiguous. The length of the CDR3 is 20 residues. CDR1 is MRHNA and CDR2 is SNTAGT in the germline V gene. V gave up 6 bases and J gave up 5 bases, with 33 bases separating them. CDR3 protein: CASRVGLTYVATPTEDTQYF. The CDR3 coding sequence is TGTGCCAGCAGGGTCGGGTTGACTTACGTTGCCACCCCTACTGAAGATACGCAGTATTTT.

The V and J genes are TRBV5-1 and TRBJ2-3; D possibly corresponds to TRBD1 (5 bases). The CDR3 extends over 17 amino acids. Looked up from germline, CDR1 is SGHRS and CDR2 is YFSETQ. V was cut by 0 bases and J by 2 bases, with 16 bases left in between. The CDR3, as DNA: TGCGCCAGCAGCTTGGAAGTAGGGGCGCCCTCCACAGATACGCAGTATTTT. It yields the protein CASSLEVGAPSTDTQYF.

V gene TRBV2 combines with J gene TRBJ1-1, with D maybe TRBD1 (5 bases). This CDR3 is 13 amino acids long. Trimming shortened V by 6 bases and J by 2 bases, and 10 bases separated the two germline ends. The germline V gene encodes CDR1 SNHLY and CDR2 FYNNEI. This CDR3 reads CASRADSNTEAFF. The CDR3 DNA reads as TGTGCCAGCAGGGCCGACAGCAACACTGAAGCTTTCTTT.

J is TRBJ2-1 and V is TRBV19; 8 bases fit TRBD1. Trimming at V came to 3 bases and at J to 7 bases, leaving 17 bases not matched to a gene. Germline CDR1 LNHDA, CDR2 SQIVND (reference sequence). The CDR3 sequence is 18 residues long. CDR3 loop: CASSITPGQGRLWNEQFF. CDR3 in DNA: TGTGCCAGTAGTATCACCCCTGGACAGGGAAGGCTGTGGAATGAGCAGTTCTTC.

The chain recombines TRBV15 with TRBJ1-2, with D possibly TRBD1 on 6 matching bases. The CDR3 extends over 14 amino acids. Trimming removed 6 bases at V and 7 bases at J, with 18 bases between. Germline-derived CDR1 and CDR2 are LNHNV and YYDKDF (reference sequence). CDR3 bases: TGTGCCACCAGGTTTTTGAAGGAACAGGGTGGCTACACCTTC. Translated: CATRFLKEQGGYTF.